The 29 T cell receptor beta chains in this list originate from one sample, sequenced in a study of blood T cells in healthy people across ages. The authors ran a second PCR of about 7 to 12 cycles using a sample-barcoded 5' primer and a J-beta primer mix. A single record per CDR3 protein comes from TCRdb applying MiXCR to the 5' RACE reads. The profile shows some 760,000 distinct CDR3 sequences, around 25% of them singletons. This sample was also put to use in a study of T cells of mothers and their children.

The material sequenced was blood. These receptors all stem from a boy between 10 and 17 years old in good health.

The DNA for the CDR3 is TGTGCCAGCAGCTTACCAACAGGGACCCCTTCCTACGAGCAGTACTTC. Translated: CASSLPTGTPSYEQYF. The chain couples TRBV12-3 or TRBV12-4 to TRBJ2-1; the D gene is possibly TRBD1 (6 bases). With the DNA end fitting TRBJ2-7 better, the J assignment may be wrong. This CDR3 comprises 16 residues.

The table lists this clonotype with a few counts. The gene calls are TRBV10-3 and TRBJ2-7; D might be TRBD1 or TRBD2, each matching 5 bases. The CDR3 covers 13 residues. V gave up 5 bases and J gave up 2 bases, with 10 bases separating them. The V gene's germline CDR1 is ENHRY and CDR2 SYGVKD. The CDR3 sequence: CAISSGPAYEQYF. In nucleotides, the CDR3 is TGTGCCATCAGTTCGGGGCCCGCCTACGAGCAGTACTTC.

The sample holds a few counts of this clonotype. V is TRBV20-1 and J is TRBJ1-5; D unresolved. Trimming took off 0 bases at V and 4 bases at J, with 4 bases between the two ends. CDR3 length: 12 amino acids. Germline CDR1 reads DFQATT; CDR2 reads SNEGSKA (reference sequence). CDR3 protein: CSARESNQPQHF. The CDR3 nucleotides read TGCAGTGCTAGAGAATCGAATCAGCCCCAGCATTTT.

The CDR3 here is CASSLQGVEETQYF. The DNA of the CDR3 is TGTGCCAGCAGCTTACAGGGGGTGGAAGAGACCCAGTACTTC. The chain links TRBV7-2 to TRBJ2-5; 7 positions match TRBD1. The CDR3 has 14 amino acids. Germline V lookup: CDR1 SGHTA, CDR2 FQGNSA. V lost 2 bases and J lost 3; bases outside the gene matches: 3.

This clonotype was seen a single time. This chain links TRBV7-3 with TRBJ2-1; 9 bases agree with TRBD2. Germline CDR1 is SGHTA and CDR2 is FQGTGA. The CDR3 totals 15 residues. Trimming at V came to 5 bases and at J to 5 bases, leaving 7 bases not matched to a gene. The CDR3 here is CASSPLTSGHNEQFF. CDR3 DNA sequence: TGTGCCAGCAGCCCCTTGACTAGCGGTCACAATGAGCAGTTCTTC. Full variable domain (rest looked up from reference TRBV7-3 and TRBJ2-1): GAGVSQTPSNKVTEKGKYVELRCDPISGHTALYWYRQSLGQGPEFLIYFQGTGAADDSGLPNDRFFAVRPEGSVSTLKIQRTERGDSAVYLCASSPLTSGHNEQFFGPGTRLTVL.

V is TRBV3-1 and J is TRBJ2-7, with 8 bases fitting TRBD1. With 0 bases clipped from V and 6 bases from J, the junction kept 10 bases outside the gene matches. CDR3 length equals 16 residues. The germline CDR1 and CDR2 sequences are LGHDT and YNNKEL (reference sequence). The CDR3 region has the DNA TGTGCCAGCAGCCAAGACCCGGACAGGGTAAGGGGCGAGCAGTACTTC. Its translation: CASSQDPDRVRGEQYF.

The genes are TRBV4-1 and TRBJ2-5, with D possibly TRBD1 on 5 matching bases. Judging by the DNA end, TRBJ2-1 fits better; the J call may be wrong. The germline gives CDR1 MGHRA, CDR2 YSYEKL. The CDR3 contains 13 residues. The CDR3 coding sequence is TGCGCCAGCAGCCAAGAGGACAACAATGAGCAGTTCTTC. It yields the protein CASSQEDNNEQFF.

The chain couples TRBV10-1 to TRBJ2-5; maybe TRBD2 (6 bases). V was cut by 11 bases and J by 2 bases, with 15 bases left in between. This CDR3 is 13 amino acids long. CDR1 and CDR2 (germline): WNHNN, SYGVQD (reference sequence). In nucleotides, the CDR3 is TGCGCCCGACGGGGGAGTGAACAAGAGACCCAGTACTTC. Protein: CARRGSEQETQYF.

V and J are TRBV27 and TRBJ2-5, with 9 bases fitting TRBD1. The DNA end favors TRBJ2-7, so the J call may be wrong. Germline CDR1 and CDR2: MNHEY and SMNVEV (reference sequence). The CDR3 is 17 residues long. This chain's CDR3 is CASSLRKGTGNSYEQYF. The DNA for the CDR3 is TGTGCCAGCAGTTTAAGGAAGGGGACAGGGAACTCCTACGAGCAGTACTTC.

The V gene is TRBV7-9, the J gene TRBJ2-5, with D unresolved. This CDR3 has 13 residues. CDR1 and CDR2 (germline): SEHNR, FQNEAQ (reference sequence). V was trimmed by 2 bases and J by 4 bases, leaving 8 bases between them. The CDR3 protein is CASSLRALETQYF. CDR3 sequence (DNA): TGTGCCAGCAGCTTACGGGCGTTAGAGACCCAGTACTTC. Complete variable domain (other parts from reference TRBV7-9 and TRBJ2-5): DTGVSQNPRHKITKRGQNVTFRCDPISEHNRLYWYRQTLGQGPEFLTYFQNEAQLEKSRLLSDRFSAERPKGSFSTLEIQRTEQGDSAMYLCASSLRALETQYFGPGTRLLVL.

This chain uses TRBV29-1 with TRBJ1-1; D remains ambiguous. Germline loops: CDR1 SQVTM, CDR2 ANQGSEA. V lost 0 bases, J lost 6 bases, and 14 bases lay in between. The CDR3 contains 14 residues. DNA for the CDR3: TGCAGCGTTGAAGAGTATGGAGGAGCCTCTGAAGCTTTCTTT. This translates into CSVEEYGGASEAFF.

V gene TRBV4-2 combines with J gene TRBJ1-2, with no clear D. The V gene's germline CDR1 is LGHNA and CDR2 YNFKEQ. The CDR3 loop spans 15 amino acids. Trimming shortened V by 1 base and J by 5 bases, and 14 bases separated the two germline ends. The CDR3 loop is CASSQGPAGRYGYTF. The CDR3 bases are TGTGCCAGCAGCCAAGGACCGGCCGGGCGGTATGGCTACACCTTC.

V is TRBV7-2 and J is TRBJ2-5, with D hard to call. Germline loops: CDR1 SGHTA, CDR2 FQGNSA. CDR3 size: 13 residues. V dropped 4 bases and J dropped 3 bases, with 9 bases sitting between them. In nucleotides, the CDR3 is TGTGCCAGCAGCTCATGGATGGAAGAGACCCAGTACTTC. This gives the protein CASSSWMEETQYF.

This clonotype was detected a few times. The V gene is TRBV28, the J gene TRBJ1-6; no clear D gene. Per the germline V gene, CDR1 is MDHEN and CDR2 is SYDVKM. This CDR3 has 13 amino acids. Trimming removed 3 bases at V and 8 bases at J, with 8 bases between. This CDR3 reads CASSFEADSPLHF. The CDR3 region has the DNA TGTGCCAGCAGTTTTGAAGCCGATTCACCCCTCCACTTT. The whole variable domain, remainder taken from reference TRBV28 and TRBJ1-6, is DVKVTQSSRYLVKRTGEKVFLECVQDMDHENMFWYRQDPGLGLRLIYFSYDVKMKEKGDIPEGYSVSREKKERFSLILESASTNQTSMYLCASSFEADSPLHFGNGTRLTVT.

The genes are TRBV7-9 and TRBJ2-5; no clear D. The length of the CDR3 is 16 residues. The germline CDR1 and CDR2 sequences are SEHNR and FQNEAQ (reference sequence). The V gene lost 5 bases and the J gene lost 1 base, with 17 bases spanning the gap. CDR3 in amino acids: CASSPPRRELQETQYF. The CDR3, as DNA: TGTGCCAGCAGCCCCCCAAGGAGAGAGCTCCAAGAGACCCAGTACTTC.

The chain uses TRBV5-1 and TRBJ2-3, with D maybe TRBD2 (6 bases). This CDR3 spans 15 amino acids. Germline V lookup: CDR1 SGHRS, CDR2 YFSETQ. V lost 0 bases and J 1 base, leaving 9 bases between the germline ends. The CDR3, as DNA: TGCGCCAGCAGCTTGGAGGTAGCGGGCACAGATACGCAGTATTTT. Protein product: CASSLEVAGTDTQYF.

The chain uses TRBV7-2 and TRBJ2-5, with TRBD2 matching 11 bases. The germline V gene has CDR1 SGHTA and CDR2 FQGNSA. Losses at the gene ends were 5 bases for V and 5 bases for J; bases not matched to a gene: 16. The CDR3 contains 18 residues. As DNA, the CDR3 is TGTGCCAGCAGCCCGTTGCCCGTTAGCGGGGGGGCTCTGGAGACCCAGTACTTC. Translated, it gives CASSPLPVSGGALETQYF. Filled out from reference TRBV7-2 and TRBJ2-5, the complete variable domain reads GAGVSQSPSNKVTEKGKDVELRCDPISGHTALYWYRQSLGQGLEFLIYFQGNSAPDKSGLPSDRFSAERTGGSVSTLTIQRTQQEDSAVYLCASSPLPVSGGALETQYFGPGTRLLVL.

In this sample, this clonotype turned up a few times. The chain combines TRBV20-1 with TRBJ2-5, with TRBD2 matching over 9 bases. Germline CDR1 is DFQATT and CDR2 is SNEGSKA (reference sequence). The CDR3 spans 15 residues. The ends lost 3 bases at V and 5 bases at J; junction bases unmatched: 10. The DNA of the CDR3 is TGCAGTGCTAGGCCGGGCGCGGGGGGGCACGAGACCCAGTACTTC. It is translated as CSARPGAGGHETQYF.

This clonotype was counted a few times. The rearrangement uses TRBV3-1 and TRBJ2-7; D possibly matches TRBD1 or TRBD2 (5 bases each). The CDR3 loop spans 15 amino acids. Germline CDR1 LGHDT, CDR2 YNNKEL (reference sequence). The V end was cut by 1 base, the J end by 5 bases, with 15 bases between. The CDR3 protein is CASSQGPEWGNEQYF. The CDR3 nucleotides are TGTGCCAGCAGCCAAGGTCCGGAGTGGGGGAACGAGCAGTACTTC.

This chain links TRBV7-2 with TRBJ2-7, with 8 bases lining up with TRBD2. The V gene end was trimmed by 5 bases and the J gene end by 0 bases; junction bases not matched to a gene: 9. There are 16 residues in the CDR3. CDR1 is SGHTA, CDR2 FQGNSA, per germline. This chain's CDR3 is CASSPGSGGHSYEQYF. DNA for the CDR3: TGTGCCAGCAGCCCTGGGAGCGGGGGCCACTCCTACGAGCAGTACTTC.

This clonotype occurred a few times. The CDR3 DNA reads as TGTGCCAGCAGCTTAGCCCCGACTAGTAAAGAGACCCAGTACTTC. It encodes CASSLAPTSKETQYF. V and J are TRBV7-9 and TRBJ2-7; D may be TRBD2 (6 bases). The J call may be mistaken, given a closer DNA end match to TRBJ2-5. Germline V lookup: CDR1 SEHNR, CDR2 FQNEAQ (reference sequence). This CDR3 contains 15 residues.

This sequence joins TRBV20-1 and TRBJ1-3, with D possibly matching TRBD1 (5 bases). V was trimmed by 3 bases and J by 2 bases, leaving 11 bases between them. Germline values: CDR1 DFQATT, CDR2 SNEGSKA (reference sequence). The CDR3 totals 14 residues. CDR3 amino acids: CSARAGTAGNTIYF. CDR3 sequence (DNA): TGCAGTGCTAGGGCAGGGACGGCTGGAAACACCATATATTTT.

V gene TRBV15 combines with J gene TRBJ1-1; the match to TRBD1 covers 8 bases. CDR1 is LNHNV and CDR2 is YYDKDF in the germline V gene (reference sequence). There are 16 residues in the CDR3. V was clipped by 5 bases and J by 4 bases; unmatched bases: 12. The CDR3 region is CATSGGTGDSFTEAFF. The CDR3 coding sequence is TGTGCCACCAGCGGAGGGACAGGAGATTCCTTCACTGAAGCTTTCTTT.

In this sample, this clonotype turned up a few times. CDR3 loop: CASSPQGRWEKLFF. CDR3 sequence (DNA): TGTGCCAGCAGCCCTCAGGGGCGGTGGGAAAAACTGTTTTTT. The chain uses TRBV7-8 and TRBJ1-4; TRBD1 is a possible D gene (6 bases). This CDR3 comprises 14 residues. CDR1 is SGHVS, CDR2 FQNEAQ, per germline. Trimming pared 5 bases from V and 8 bases from J, leaving 15 bases between.

The chain links TRBV7-3 to TRBJ2-5; D ambiguous. Germline V gene data show CDR1 as SGHTA and CDR2 as FQGTGA. This CDR3 is 14 amino acids long. The V and J ends lost 0 bases and 2 bases respectively, with 7 bases between them. Written as DNA, the CDR3 is TGTGCCAGCAGCTTAACAGCACAGCAAGAGACCCAGTACTTC. This sequence encodes CASSLTAQQETQYF.

The gene calls are TRBV29-1 and TRBJ1-2; D unresolved. There are 15 residues in the CDR3. Germline-derived CDR1 and CDR2 are SQVTM and ANQGSEA. The germline V and J ends were trimmed by 7 bases and 7 bases, with 25 bases remaining between them. The CDR3 reads CSALSGGLHLGGYTF. The CDR3 DNA sequence: TGCAGCGCCTTAAGCGGAGGGCTACACTTAGGTGGCTACACCTTC.

J is TRBJ1-2 and V is TRBV29-1; a weak D match, TRBD1 (6 bases). Germline CDR1 and CDR2: SQVTM and ANQGSEA. The CDR3 runs 13 residues. Trimming stripped 6 bases from V and 3 bases from J, with 14 bases between. CDR3 nucleotide sequence: TGCAGCGTGCGAAACAGGGAGCACTATGGCTACACCTTC. It encodes CSVRNREHYGYTF.

This clonotype was counted a few times. The chain uses TRBV9 and TRBJ2-3; a weak D match, TRBD2 (6 bases). V dropped 1 base and J dropped 0 bases, with 12 bases sitting between them. This CDR3 has 16 residues. CDR1 is SGDLS and CDR2 is YYNGEE in the germline V gene. The CDR3 DNA sequence: TGTGCCAGCAGCGTACATCCGGGACTGAGCACAGATACGCAGTATTTT. It yields the protein CASSVHPGLSTDTQYF.

The chain carries TRBV19 and TRBJ1-4, with D perhaps TRBD1 (5 bases). The germline V gene encodes CDR1 LNHDA and CDR2 SQIVND (reference sequence). V was pared by 4 bases and J by 5 bases, with 14 bases between. The CDR3 contains 15 residues. This CDR3 reads CASSRPGTLNEKLFF. CDR3 sequence (DNA): TGTGCCAGTAGTAGACCCGGGACCCTAAATGAAAAACTGTTTTTT.